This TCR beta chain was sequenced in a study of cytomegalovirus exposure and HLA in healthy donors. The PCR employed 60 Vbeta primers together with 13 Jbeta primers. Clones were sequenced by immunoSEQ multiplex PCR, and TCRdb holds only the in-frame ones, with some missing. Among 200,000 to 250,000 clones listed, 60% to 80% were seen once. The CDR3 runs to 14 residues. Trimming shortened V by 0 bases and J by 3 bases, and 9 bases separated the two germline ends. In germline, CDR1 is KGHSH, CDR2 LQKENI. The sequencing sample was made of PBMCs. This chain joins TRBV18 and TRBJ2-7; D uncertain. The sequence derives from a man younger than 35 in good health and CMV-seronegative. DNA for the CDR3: TGTGCCAGCTCACCACCGTCCAGGATCTACGAGCAGTACTTC. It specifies CASSPPSRIYEQYF.